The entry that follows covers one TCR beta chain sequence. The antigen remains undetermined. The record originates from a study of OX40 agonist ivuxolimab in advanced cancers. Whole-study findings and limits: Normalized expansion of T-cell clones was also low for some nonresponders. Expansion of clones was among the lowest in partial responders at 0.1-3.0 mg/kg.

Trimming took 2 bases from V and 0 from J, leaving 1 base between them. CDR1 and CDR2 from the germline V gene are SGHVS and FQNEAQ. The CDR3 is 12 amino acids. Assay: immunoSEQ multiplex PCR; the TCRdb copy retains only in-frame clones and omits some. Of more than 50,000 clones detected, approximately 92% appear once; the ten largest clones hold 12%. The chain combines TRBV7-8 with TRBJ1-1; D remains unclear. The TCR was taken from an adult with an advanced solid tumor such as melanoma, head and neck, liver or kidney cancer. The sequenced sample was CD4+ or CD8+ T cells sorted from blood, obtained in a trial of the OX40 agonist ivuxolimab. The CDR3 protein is CASSLLNTEAFF. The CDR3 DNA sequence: TGTGCCAGCAGCTTACTGAACACTGAAGCTTTCTTT.